This T cell receptor (beta chain) was sequenced in a study of blood T cell repertoires in COVID-19. This clone was picked up a small number of times. After removal of 4 bases from V and 10 bases from J, the junction contained 6 bases not matched to a gene. CDR3 length: 14 amino acids. The germline V gene encodes CDR1 SGHTA and CDR2 FQGNSA. Produced via immunoSEQ multiplex PCR; TCRdb's table is partial and in-frame only. The repertoire holds roughly 61,000 clones, with around two thirds as singletons. The sequenced sample consisted of PBMCs or T cells enriched from blood (not recorded which). The V call is TRBV7-2, the J call TRBJ1-6; 8 positions match TRBD1. The TCR was taken from a woman in her fifties or sixties who had been exposed to COVID-19. In nucleotides, the CDR3 is TGTGCCAGCAGCTCACAGGGGGGAGGGTCACCCCTCCACTTT. It encodes CASSSQGGGSPLHF.